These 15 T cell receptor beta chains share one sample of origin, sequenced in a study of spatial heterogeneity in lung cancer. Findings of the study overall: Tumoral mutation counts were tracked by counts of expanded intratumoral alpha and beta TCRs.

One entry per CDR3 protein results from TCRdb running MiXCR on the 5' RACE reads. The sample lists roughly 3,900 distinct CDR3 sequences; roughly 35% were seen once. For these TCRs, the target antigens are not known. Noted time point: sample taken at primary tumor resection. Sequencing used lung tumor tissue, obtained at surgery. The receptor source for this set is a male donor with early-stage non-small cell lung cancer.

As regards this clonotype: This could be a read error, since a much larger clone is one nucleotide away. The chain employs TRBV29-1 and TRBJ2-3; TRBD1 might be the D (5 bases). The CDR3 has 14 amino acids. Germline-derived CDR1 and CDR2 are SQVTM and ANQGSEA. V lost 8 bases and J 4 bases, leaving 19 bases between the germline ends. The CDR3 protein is CSTATTVNADTQYF. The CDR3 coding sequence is TGCAGCACCGCCACGACAGTCAATGCAGATACGCAGTATTTT.

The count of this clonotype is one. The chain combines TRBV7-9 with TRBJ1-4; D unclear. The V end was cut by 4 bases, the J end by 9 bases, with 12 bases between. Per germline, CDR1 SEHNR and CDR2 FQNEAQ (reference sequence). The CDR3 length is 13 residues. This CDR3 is CASSSIRAKKLFF. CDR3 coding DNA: TGTGCCAGCAGCTCAATACGAGCGAAAAAACTGTTTTTT.

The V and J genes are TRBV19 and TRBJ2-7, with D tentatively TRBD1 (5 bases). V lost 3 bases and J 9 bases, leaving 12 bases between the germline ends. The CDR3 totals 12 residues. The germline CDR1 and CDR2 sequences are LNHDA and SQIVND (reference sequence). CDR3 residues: CASSMSQGLQYF. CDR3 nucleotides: TGTGCCAGTAGTATGAGTCAGGGTTTGCAGTACTTC.

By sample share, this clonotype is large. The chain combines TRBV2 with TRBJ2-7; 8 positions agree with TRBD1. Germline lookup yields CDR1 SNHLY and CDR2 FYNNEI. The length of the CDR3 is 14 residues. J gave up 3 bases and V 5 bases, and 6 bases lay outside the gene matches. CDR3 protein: CASSSRTGIYEQYF. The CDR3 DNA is TGTGCCAGCAGTTCCCGGACAGGGATCTACGAGCAGTACTTC.

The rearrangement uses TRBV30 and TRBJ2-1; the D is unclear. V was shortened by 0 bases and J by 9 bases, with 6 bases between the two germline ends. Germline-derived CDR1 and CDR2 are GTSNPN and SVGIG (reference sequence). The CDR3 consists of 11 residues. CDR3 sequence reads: CAWSVLGEQFF. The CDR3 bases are TGTGCCTGGAGTGTACTGGGTGAGCAGTTCTTC.

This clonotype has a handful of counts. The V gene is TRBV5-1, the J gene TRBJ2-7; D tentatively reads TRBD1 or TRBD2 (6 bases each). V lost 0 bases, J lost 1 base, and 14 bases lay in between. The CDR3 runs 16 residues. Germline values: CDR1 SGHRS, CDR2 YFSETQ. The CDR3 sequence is CASSLEGGTGSYEQYF. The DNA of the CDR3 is TGCGCCAGCAGCTTGGAAGGGGGGACGGGATCCTACGAGCAGTACTTC.

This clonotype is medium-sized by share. CDR3 loop: CSASYGDSNQPQHF. CDR3 DNA sequence: TGCAGTGCTAGTTACGGAGATAGCAATCAGCCCCAGCATTTT. J is TRBJ1-5 and V is TRBV20-1; D not certain. The V gene's germline CDR1 is DFQATT and CDR2 SNEGSKA (reference sequence). V lost 3 bases to trimming and J lost 0 bases, with 9 bases between them. This CDR3 region has 14 residues.

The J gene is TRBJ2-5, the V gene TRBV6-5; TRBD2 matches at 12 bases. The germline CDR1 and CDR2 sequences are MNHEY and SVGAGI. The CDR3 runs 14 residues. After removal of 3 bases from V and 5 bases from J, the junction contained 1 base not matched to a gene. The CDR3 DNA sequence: TGTGCCAGCAGTTATCTAGCGGGAGGGGAGACCCAGTACTTC. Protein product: CASSYLAGGETQYF.

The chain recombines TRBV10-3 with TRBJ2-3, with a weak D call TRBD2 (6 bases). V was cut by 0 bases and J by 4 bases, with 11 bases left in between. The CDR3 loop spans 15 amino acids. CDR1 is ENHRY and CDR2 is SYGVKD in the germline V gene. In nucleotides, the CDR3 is TGTGCCATCAGTGAGTCGTCCGGCGGGGCAGATACGCAGTATTTT. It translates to CAISESSGGADTQYF.

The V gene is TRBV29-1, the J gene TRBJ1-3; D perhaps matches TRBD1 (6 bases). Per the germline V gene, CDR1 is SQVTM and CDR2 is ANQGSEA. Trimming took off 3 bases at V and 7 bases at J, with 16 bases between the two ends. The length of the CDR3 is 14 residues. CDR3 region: CSVDSGGGGNTIYF. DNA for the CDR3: TGCAGCGTTGACTCCGGGGGCGGAGGGAACACCATATATTTT.

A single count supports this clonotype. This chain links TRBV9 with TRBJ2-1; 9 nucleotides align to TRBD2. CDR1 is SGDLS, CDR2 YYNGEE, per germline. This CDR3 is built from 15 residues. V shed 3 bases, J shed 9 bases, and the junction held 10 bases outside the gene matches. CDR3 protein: CASSAPSMTSGEQFF. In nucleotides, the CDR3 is TGTGCCAGCAGCGCACCGAGTATGACTAGCGGTGAGCAGTTCTTC.

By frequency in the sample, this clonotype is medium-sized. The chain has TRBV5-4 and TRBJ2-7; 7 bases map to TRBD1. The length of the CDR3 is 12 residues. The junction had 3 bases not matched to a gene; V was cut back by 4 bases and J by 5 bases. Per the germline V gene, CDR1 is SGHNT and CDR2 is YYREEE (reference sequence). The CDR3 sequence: CASSIDRDEQYF. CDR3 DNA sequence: TGTGCCAGCAGCATTGACAGGGACGAGCAGTACTTC.

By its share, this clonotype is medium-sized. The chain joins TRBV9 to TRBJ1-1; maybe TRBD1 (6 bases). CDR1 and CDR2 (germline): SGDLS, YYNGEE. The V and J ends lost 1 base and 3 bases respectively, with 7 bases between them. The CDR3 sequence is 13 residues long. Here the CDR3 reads CASSVWGHTEAFF. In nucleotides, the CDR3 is TGTGCCAGCAGCGTATGGGGGCACACTGAAGCTTTCTTT.

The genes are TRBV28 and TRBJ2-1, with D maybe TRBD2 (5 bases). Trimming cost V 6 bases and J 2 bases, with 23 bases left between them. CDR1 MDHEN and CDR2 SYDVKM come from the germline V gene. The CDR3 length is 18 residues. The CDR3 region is CASSSLPNPSGTYNEQFF. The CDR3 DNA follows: TGTGCCAGCAGCTCCCTGCCCAACCCTTCCGGGACCTACAATGAGCAGTTCTTC.

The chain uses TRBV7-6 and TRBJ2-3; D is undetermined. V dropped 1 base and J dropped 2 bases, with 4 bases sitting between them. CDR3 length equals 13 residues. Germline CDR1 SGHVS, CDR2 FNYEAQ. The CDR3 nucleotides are TGTGCCAGCAGCTTAGGCCCCACAGATACGCAGTATTTT. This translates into CASSLGPTDTQYF.